These 30 T cell receptor beta chains came from one sample sequenced in a study of shared clonotypes between healthy human individuals. Only in-frame clones appear in the TCRdb table, and some are missing; sequencing was by immunoSEQ multiplex PCR. Here the sample spans about 380,000 clones, 90% to 98% being singletons. Material: memory CD8+ T cells sorted from blood. Subset described: CD45RO+ cells pooled with CCR7-negative TemRA cells. These receptors were collected from a man aged 25-45 years in good health.

The gene calls are TRBV11-2 and TRBJ2-7, with 7 positions matching TRBD1. J was trimmed by 4 bases and V by 5 bases; bases with no gene match: 2. CDR1 and CDR2 (germline): SGHAT, FQNNGV. This CDR3 has 12 residues. CDR3 residues: CASSRQGYEQYF. CDR3 in DNA: TGTGCCAGCAGCCGACAGGGTTACGAGCAGTACTTC. The whole variable domain, remainder taken from reference TRBV11-2 and TRBJ2-7, is EAGVAQSPRYKIIEKRQSVAFWCNPISGHATLYWYQQILGQGPKLLIQFQNNGVVDDSQLPKDRFSAERLKGVDSTLKIQPAKLEDSAVYLCASSRQGYEQYFGPGTRLTVT.

The chain is built from TRBV30 and TRBJ2-3, with 7 bases aligning to TRBD1. With 2 bases clipped from V and 1 base from J, the junction kept 3 bases outside the gene matches. The germline V gene encodes CDR1 GTSNPN and CDR2 SVGIG (reference sequence). The CDR3 runs 14 residues. CDR3 protein: CAWSSGTGTDTQYF. The CDR3 DNA is TGTGCCTGGAGTTCGGGGACAGGCACAGATACGCAGTATTTT.

The table lists this clone with a count of one. V and J are TRBV13 and TRBJ2-1, with TRBD2 matching over 10 bases. Germline V gene lookup returns CDR1 PRHDT and CDR2 FYEKMQ (reference sequence). The CDR3 length is 15 residues. V lost 3 bases to trimming and J lost 14 bases; unmatched junction nucleotides: 13. The CDR3 coding sequence is TGTGCCAGCAGCTTTGGGACTAGCGTCAAGGGCCAAAAGTTCTTC. Translating it yields CASSFGTSVKGQKFF. Together with reference TRBV13 and TRBJ2-1, the CDR3 gives the full variable domain: AAGVIQSPRHLIKEKRETATLKCYPIPRHDTVYWYQQGPGQDPQFLISFYEKMQSDKGSIPDRFSAQQFSDYHSELNMSSLELGDSALYFCASSFGTSVKGQKFFGPGTRLTVL.

V and J are TRBV20-1 and TRBJ2-5, with no clear D. Germline values: CDR1 DFQATT, CDR2 SNEGSKA (reference sequence). The CDR3 runs 11 residues. The V end was cut by 4 bases, the J end by 3 bases, with 6 bases between. CDR3 loop: CSANDKETQYF. Here the CDR3 DNA reads TGCAGTGCTAATGACAAAGAGACCCAGTACTTC.

This sequence joins TRBV30 and TRBJ1-5; D not certain. V lost 2 bases and J 2 bases, leaving 10 bases between the germline ends. Germline loops: CDR1 GTSNPN, CDR2 SVGIG (reference sequence). The CDR3 extends over 14 amino acids. The CDR3 sequence: CAWSLGIGNQPQHF. DNA of the CDR3: TGTGCCTGGAGTCTTGGAATAGGCAATCAGCCCCAGCATTTT. The variable domain in full, completed from reference TRBV30 and TRBJ1-5, reads SQTIHQWPATLVQPVGSPLSLECTVEGTSNPNLYWYRQAAGRGLQLLFYSVGIGQISSEVPQNLSASRPQDRQFILSSKKLLLSDSGFYLCAWSLGIGNQPQHFGDGTRLSIL.

CDR3 bases: TGTGCCAGCAGTATACCACAGGGGAGAGGCTACACCTTC. Its translation is CASSIPQGRGYTF. This chain connects TRBV28 to TRBJ1-2; 7 bases are a match to TRBD1. With 5 bases clipped from V and 8 bases from J, the junction kept 8 bases outside the gene matches. The CDR3 has 13 amino acids. From germline, CDR1 is MDHEN and CDR2 SYDVKM.

CDR3 in DNA: TGTGCCAGCAGTGGCGACAACTCCTACAATGAGCAGTTCTTC. Its translation: CASSGDNSYNEQFF. This chain uses TRBV2 with TRBJ2-1; D not resolved. The ends were cut back, 4 bases at V and 0 bases at J, with 7 bases in the middle. From germline, CDR1 is SNHLY and CDR2 FYNNEI. The CDR3 is made up of 14 amino acids. Based on the CDR3 plus reference TRBV2 and TRBJ2-1, the full variable domain is EPEVTQTPSHQVTQMGQEVILRCVPISNHLYFYWYRQILGQKVEFLVSFYNNEISEKSEIFDDQFSVERPDGSNFTLKIRSTKLEDSAMYFCASSGDNSYNEQFFGPGTRLTVL.

This rearrangement joins TRBV5-1 to TRBJ2-3; 9 bases fit TRBD1. This CDR3 has 14 residues. The V gene's germline CDR1 is SGHRS and CDR2 YFSETQ. V gave up 3 bases and J gave up 4 bases; unmatched junction bases: 3. As DNA, the CDR3 is TGCGCCAGCAGCTCAACAGGGGGCGCAGATACGCAGTATTTT. Translation: CASSSTGGADTQYF.

In nucleotides, the CDR3 is TGTGCCAGCTCACCACGGGGGGGGAATCAGCCCCAGCATTTT. Amino acids: CASSPRGGNQPQHF. The rearrangement links TRBV18 to TRBJ1-5; maybe TRBD1 (5 bases). Germline assignment: CDR1 KGHSH and CDR2 LQKENI. There are 14 residues in the CDR3. With 1 base removed from V and 4 bases from J, the gap between germline ends came to 8 bases.

This sequence joins TRBV19 and TRBJ2-1; D unclear. Germline V gives CDR1 LNHDA, CDR2 SQIVND (reference sequence). V was shortened by 1 base and J by 9 bases, with 7 bases between the two germline ends. The length of the CDR3 is 12 residues. CDR3 bases: TGTGCCAGTAGTATAGGCCCTTCTGAGCAGTTCTTC. Translation: CASSIGPSEQFF. Based on the CDR3 plus reference TRBV19 and TRBJ2-1, the full variable domain is DGGITQSPKYLFRKEGQNVTLSCEQNLNHDAMYWYRQDPGQGLRLIYYSQIVNDFQKGDIAEGYSVSREKKESFPLTVTSAQKNPTAFYLCASSIGPSEQFFGPGTRLTVL.

The chain recombines TRBV28 with TRBJ1-5; possibly TRBD1 for D (5 bases). CDR1 MDHEN and CDR2 SYDVKM come from the germline V gene. Trimming stripped 1 base from V and 5 bases from J, with 15 bases between. This CDR3 is 16 amino acids long. The CDR3 spells CASSLSPTVRDQPQHF. In nucleotides, the CDR3 is TGTGCCAGCAGTTTATCCCCGACAGTTAGGGATCAGCCCCAGCATTTT.

This chain joins TRBV7-3 and TRBJ2-7; D is possibly TRBD2 (5 bases). V lost 6 bases to trimming and J lost 3 bases, with 9 bases between them. Germline CDR1 SGHTA, CDR2 FQGTGA. The CDR3 runs 12 residues. The DNA of the CDR3 is TGTGCCAGCAGTCACGACTACTACGAGCAGTACTTC. Encoded protein: CASSHDYYEQYF.

This chain connects TRBV7-2 to TRBJ1-2, with 7 bases fitting TRBD1. This CDR3 has 13 amino acids. CDR1 is SGHTA, CDR2 FQGNSA, per germline. V dropped 5 bases and J dropped 4; count of bases not matched to a gene: 4. The CDR3 is CASSPGQAYGYTF. DNA of the CDR3: TGTGCCAGCAGCCCCGGACAGGCCTATGGCTACACCTTC.

V gene TRBV27 combines with J gene TRBJ2-1, with 11 positions matching TRBD2. V was clipped by 2 bases and J by 7 bases; unmatched bases: 10. CDR1 is MNHEY and CDR2 is SMNVEV in the germline V gene (reference sequence). The CDR3 is 17 amino acids. DNA for the CDR3: TGTGCCAGCAGTTTAATACCGGGACTAGCGGCCTTAAATGAGCAGTTCTTC. Its protein is CASSLIPGLAALNEQFF.

The chain has TRBV10-3 and TRBJ2-1; D gene unclear. Germline values: CDR1 ENHRY, CDR2 SYGVKD. The CDR3 runs to 13 residues. V gave up 10 bases and J gave up 7 bases, with 17 bases separating them. In DNA form, the CDR3 reads TGTGCCACCCGAAGCTCCGTATGGAATGAGCAGTTCTTC. The encoded protein is CATRSSVWNEQFF.

V usage is TRBV5-6 and J usage is TRBJ1-3; D call uncertain. The CDR3 is 14 residues long. V was shortened by 1 base and J by 4 bases, with 9 bases between the two germline ends. Per germline, CDR1 SGHDT and CDR2 YYEEEE. CDR3 region: CASSLSPGGNTIYF. The CDR3 nucleotides are TGTGCCAGCAGCTTGAGTCCCGGGGGAAACACCATATATTTT.

The chain has TRBV5-1 and TRBJ2-1; D is ambiguous. This CDR3 has 13 amino acids. The V and J ends lost 2 bases and 7 bases respectively, with 10 bases between them. Germline V gene lookup returns CDR1 SGHRS and CDR2 YFSETQ. CDR3 loop: CASSFTVSNEQFF. The CDR3 nucleotides read TGCGCCAGCAGCTTCACAGTCTCAAATGAGCAGTTCTTC.

Of note for this clone: Other DNA sequences in the sample encode the same CDR3. The genes are TRBV7-2 and TRBJ2-3; 15 bases match TRBD2. CDR1 and CDR2 (germline): SGHTA, FQGNSA. The CDR3 runs 17 residues. J was trimmed by 4 bases and V by 5 bases; bases with no gene match: 7. As DNA, the CDR3 is TGTGCCAGCAGCCCCAGGACTAGCGGGAGGGCCTCAGATACGCAGTATTTT. Its translation is CASSPRTSGRASDTQYF. Supplemented by reference TRBV7-2 and TRBJ2-3, the full variable domain reads GAGVSQSPSNKVTEKGKDVELRCDPISGHTALYWYRQSLGQGLEFLIYFQGNSAPDKSGLPSDRFSAERTGGSVSTLTIQRTQQEDSAVYLCASSPRTSGRASDTQYFGPGTRLTVL.

The chain carries TRBV7-9 and TRBJ2-2; D remains ambiguous. Trimming removed 2 bases at V and 5 bases at J, with 15 bases between. Germline CDR1 reads SEHNR; CDR2 reads FQNEAQ (reference sequence). There are 16 residues in the CDR3. In DNA, the CDR3 is TGTGCCAGCAGCTTAAAAGGGCCTAGGTTGACCGGGGAGCTGTTTTTT. It codes for CASSLKGPRLTGELFF.

The chain employs TRBV19 and TRBJ2-7; D could derive from TRBD1 or TRBD2 (6 bases each). The CDR3 contains 13 residues. Germline V lookup: CDR1 LNHDA, CDR2 SQIVND (reference sequence). V lost 6 bases, J lost 2 bases, and 11 bases lay in between. This CDR3 is CASSHRGAYEQYF. The DNA for the CDR3 is TGTGCCAGTAGCCATAGGGGGGCCTACGAGCAGTACTTC. The variable domain in full, completed from reference TRBV19 and TRBJ2-7, reads DGGITQSPKYLFRKEGQNVTLSCEQNLNHDAMYWYRQDPGQGLRLIYYSQIVNDFQKGDIAEGYSVSREKKESFPLTVTSAQKNPTAFYLCASSHRGAYEQYFGPGTRLTVT.

The CDR3 reads CASSVLVEDTQYF. The CDR3 DNA reads TGTGCCAGCAGCGTACTAGTTGAAGATACGCAGTATTTT. The chain has TRBV9 and TRBJ2-3; D not resolved. V was cut by 1 base and J by 5 bases, with 8 bases left in between. The germline gives CDR1 SGDLS, CDR2 YYNGEE. The CDR3 spans 13 residues.

This chain joins TRBV10-3 and TRBJ1-1; D may be TRBD1 (6 bases). V was cut by 2 bases and J by 1 base, with 14 bases left in between. CDR1 is ENHRY, CDR2 SYGVKD, per germline. The CDR3 sequence is 16 residues long. CDR3 sequence (DNA): TGTGCCATCAGTGAGGAACCACAGGGCGGGAACACTGAAGCTTTCTTT. Translation gives CAISEEPQGGNTEAFF.

The chain recombines TRBV5-4 with TRBJ2-5; TRBD1 agrees at 8 bases. The CDR3 spans 13 residues. The V gene's germline CDR1 is SGHNT and CDR2 YYREEE (reference sequence). Trimming took 4 bases from V and 5 from J; bases not matched to a gene: 4. DNA for the CDR3: TGTGCCAGCAGCGTCCGGGACAGGGAGACCCAGTACTTC. It encodes CASSVRDRETQYF. The full variable domain, its missing parts supplied by reference TRBV5-4 and TRBJ2-5, is ETGVTQSPTHLIKTRGQQVTLRCSSQSGHNTVSWYQQALGQGPQFIFQYYREEENGRGNFPPRFSGLQFPNYSSELNVNALELDDSALYLCASSVRDRETQYFGPGTRLLVL.

The chain is built from TRBV28 and TRBJ2-3; TRBD1 is a possible D gene (6 bases). V dropped 1 base and J dropped 1 base, with 9 bases sitting between them. Germline V gene lookup returns CDR1 MDHEN and CDR2 SYDVKM. This CDR3 has 15 amino acids. CDR3 amino acids: CASSLYEGGTDTQYF. The CDR3 DNA is TGTGCCAGCAGTTTATACGAGGGGGGCACAGATACGCAGTATTTT.

This rearrangement joins TRBV6-1 to TRBJ2-7, with 10 bases aligning to TRBD1. This CDR3 contains 14 residues. After removal of 4 bases from V and 4 bases from J, the junction contained 4 bases not matched to a gene. The germline V gene has CDR1 MNHNS and CDR2 SASEGT. The CDR3, as DNA: TGTGCCAGCAGTGTTCGGGACAGGGGATACGAGCAGTACTTC. Its translation is CASSVRDRGYEQYF.

The chain links TRBV28 to TRBJ1-2, with 8 bases matching TRBD1. CDR1 is MDHEN, CDR2 SYDVKM, per germline. This CDR3 is built from 15 residues. V lost 3 bases and J lost 9; bases outside the gene matches: 12. The CDR3 loop is CASSFHLRTGIRYTF. In DNA, the CDR3 is TGTGCCAGCAGTTTTCACCTTCGGACAGGGATTCGCTACACCTTC.

The chain carries TRBV4-2 and TRBJ2-3, with 9 bases matching TRBD1. The CDR3 loop spans 16 amino acids. V lost 2 bases and J lost 8; bases outside the gene matches: 11. Germline V lookup: CDR1 LGHNA, CDR2 YNFKEQ. The CDR3 region has the DNA TGTGCCAGCAGCCAACACGTTGGGACAGGGTATGGTACGCAGTATTTT. Translation gives CASSQHVGTGYGTQYF.

The rearrangement joins TRBV5-6 to TRBJ1-1; no reliable D call. CDR3 length: 15 residues. CDR1 and CDR2 from the germline V gene are SGHDT and YYEEEE. Trimming shortened V by 2 bases and J by 1 base, and 12 bases separated the two germline ends. As DNA, the CDR3 is TGTGCCAGCAGCTTTTTTGTTTCAGGGAACACTGAAGCTTTCTTT. This sequence encodes CASSFFVSGNTEAFF.

The V call is TRBV6-6, the J call TRBJ2-7; no clear D. V was clipped by 2 bases and J by 9 bases, with 14 bases between them. Germline V gives CDR1 MNHNY, CDR2 SVGAGI (reference sequence). CDR3 length equals 13 residues. CDR3 in amino acids: CASSYVAGWGQYF. The CDR3 nucleotides are TGTGCCAGCAGTTACGTGGCAGGATGGGGGCAGTACTTC.

V gene TRBV19 combines with J gene TRBJ2-3, with TRBD2 matching over 12 bases. With 5 bases clipped from V and 6 bases from J, the junction kept 15 bases outside the gene matches. The CDR3 runs to 18 residues. Germline V lookup: CDR1 LNHDA, CDR2 SQIVND (reference sequence). In DNA, the CDR3 is TGTGCCAGTAGTTGGCCGACTAGCGGGAGTTCTGTTGCCGATACGCAGTATTTT. Its protein product is CASSWPTSGSSVADTQYF.